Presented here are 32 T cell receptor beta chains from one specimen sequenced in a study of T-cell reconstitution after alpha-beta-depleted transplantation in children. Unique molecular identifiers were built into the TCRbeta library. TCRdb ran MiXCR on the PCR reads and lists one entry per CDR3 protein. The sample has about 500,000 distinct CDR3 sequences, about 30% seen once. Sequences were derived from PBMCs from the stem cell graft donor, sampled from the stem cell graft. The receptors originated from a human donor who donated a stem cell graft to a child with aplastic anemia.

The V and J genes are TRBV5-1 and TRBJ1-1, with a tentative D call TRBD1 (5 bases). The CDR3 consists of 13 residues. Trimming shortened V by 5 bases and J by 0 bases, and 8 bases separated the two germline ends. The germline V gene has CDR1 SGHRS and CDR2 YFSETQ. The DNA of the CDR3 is TGCGCCAGCAGACCGACAGTGAACACTGAAGCTTTCTTT. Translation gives CASRPTVNTEAFF. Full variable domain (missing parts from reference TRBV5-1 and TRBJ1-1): KAGVTQTPRYLIKTRGQQVTLSCSPISGHRSVSWYQQTPGQGLQFLFEYFSETQRNKGNFPGRFSGRQFSNSRSEMNVSTLELGDSALYLCASRPTVNTEAFFGQGTRLTVV.

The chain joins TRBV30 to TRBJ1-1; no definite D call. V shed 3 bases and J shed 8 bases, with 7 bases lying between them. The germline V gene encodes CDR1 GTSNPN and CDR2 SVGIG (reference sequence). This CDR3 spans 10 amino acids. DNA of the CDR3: TGTGCCTGGAGCAGAACAGAAGCTTTCTTT. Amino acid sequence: CAWSRTEAFF.

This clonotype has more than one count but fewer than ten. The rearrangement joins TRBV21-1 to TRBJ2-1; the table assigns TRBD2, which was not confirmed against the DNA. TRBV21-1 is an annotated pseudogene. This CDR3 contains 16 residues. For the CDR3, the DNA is TGTGCCAGCAGCAATTTAGCGGGAGGAATATACAATGAGCAGTTCTTC. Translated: CASSNLAGGIYNEQFF.

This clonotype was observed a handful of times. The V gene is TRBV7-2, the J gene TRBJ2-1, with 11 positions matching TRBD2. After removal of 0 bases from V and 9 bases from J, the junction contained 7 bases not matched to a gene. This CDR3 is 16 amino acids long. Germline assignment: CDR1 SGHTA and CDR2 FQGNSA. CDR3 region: CASSLALAGGKGEQFF. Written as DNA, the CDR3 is TGTGCCAGCAGCTTAGCTCTAGCGGGAGGAAAGGGTGAGCAGTTCTTC.

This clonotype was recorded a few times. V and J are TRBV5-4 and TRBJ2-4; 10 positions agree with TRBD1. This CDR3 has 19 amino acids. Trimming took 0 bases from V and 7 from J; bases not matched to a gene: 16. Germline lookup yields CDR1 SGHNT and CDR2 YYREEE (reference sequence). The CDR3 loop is CASSLDSSVRQGAANIQYF. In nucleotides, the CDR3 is TGTGCCAGCAGCTTGGATAGTTCCGTTAGACAGGGGGCTGCGAACATTCAGTACTTC.

Here the CDR3 DNA reads TGTGCCAGCAGTATCGGGACAGGACTCTCCTACGAGCAGTACTTC. Translation: CASSIGTGLSYEQYF. The V gene is TRBV28, the J gene TRBJ2-7, with 8 bases fitting TRBD1. The CDR3 runs to 15 residues. Germline V gene data show CDR1 as MDHEN and CDR2 as SYDVKM. J gave up 0 bases and V 5 bases, and 6 bases lay outside the gene matches.

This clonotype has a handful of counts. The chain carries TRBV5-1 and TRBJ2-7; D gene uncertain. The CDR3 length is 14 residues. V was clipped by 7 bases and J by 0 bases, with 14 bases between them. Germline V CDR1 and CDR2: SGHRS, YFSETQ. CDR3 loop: CASRTGPSSYEQYV. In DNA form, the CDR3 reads TGCGCCAGCCGAACCGGACCCAGCTCCTACGAGCAGTACGTC.

The CDR3 loop is CASSFEGEDTGELFF. The CDR3 DNA reads as TGTGCCAGCAGTTTCGAAGGGGAAGACACCGGGGAGCTGTTTTTT. The J gene is TRBJ2-2, the V gene TRBV12-3 or TRBV12-4; a weak D match, TRBD1 (5 bases). V dropped 3 bases and J dropped 3 bases, with 11 bases sitting between them. This CDR3 comprises 15 residues.

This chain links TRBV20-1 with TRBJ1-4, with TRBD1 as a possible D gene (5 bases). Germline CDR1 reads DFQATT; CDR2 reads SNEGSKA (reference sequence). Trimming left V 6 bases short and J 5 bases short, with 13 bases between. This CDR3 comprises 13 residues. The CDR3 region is CSAMGRNNEKLFF. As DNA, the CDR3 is TGCAGTGCCATGGGACGGAACAATGAAAAACTGTTTTTT.

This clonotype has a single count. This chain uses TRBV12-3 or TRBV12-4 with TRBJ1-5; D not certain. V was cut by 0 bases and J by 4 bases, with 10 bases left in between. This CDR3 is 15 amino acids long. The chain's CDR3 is CASSLAVDPNQPQHF. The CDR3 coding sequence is TGTGCCAGCAGTTTAGCGGTGGACCCTAATCAGCCCCAGCATTTT.

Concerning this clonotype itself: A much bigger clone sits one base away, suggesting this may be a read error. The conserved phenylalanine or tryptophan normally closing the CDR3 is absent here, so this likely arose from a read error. The CDR3 DNA reads TGCAGCGTCGGGGACTATTCCTACGAGCAGTACTCC. Translation gives CSVGDYSYEQYS. The chain links TRBV29-1 to TRBJ2-7; 7 bases align to TRBD2. Germline V gene lookup returns CDR1 SQVTM and CDR2 ANQGSEA. CDR3 length: 12 residues. With 6 bases clipped from V and 1 base from J, the junction kept 3 bases outside the gene matches.

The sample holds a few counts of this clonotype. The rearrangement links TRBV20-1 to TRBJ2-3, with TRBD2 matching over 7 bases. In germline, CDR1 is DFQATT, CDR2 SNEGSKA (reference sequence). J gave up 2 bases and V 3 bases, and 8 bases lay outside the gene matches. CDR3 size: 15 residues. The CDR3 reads CSASVGGSPTDTQYF. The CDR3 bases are TGCAGTGCTAGCGTGGGCGGGAGCCCCACAGATACGCAGTATTTT.

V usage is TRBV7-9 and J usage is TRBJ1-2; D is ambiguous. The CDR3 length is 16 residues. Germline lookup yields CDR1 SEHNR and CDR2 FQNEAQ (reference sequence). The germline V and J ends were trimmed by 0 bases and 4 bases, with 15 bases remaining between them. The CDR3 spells CASSLAREERGYGYTF. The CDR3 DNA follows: TGTGCCAGCAGCTTAGCGCGTGAAGAACGGGGCTATGGCTACACCTTC.

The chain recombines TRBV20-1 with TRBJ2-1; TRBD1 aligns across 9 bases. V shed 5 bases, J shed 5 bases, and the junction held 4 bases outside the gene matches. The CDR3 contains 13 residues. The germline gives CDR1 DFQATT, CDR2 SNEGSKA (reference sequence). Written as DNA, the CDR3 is TGCAGTGCTGACCGGGACAGGGACAATGAGCAGTTCTTC. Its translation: CSADRDRDNEQFF.

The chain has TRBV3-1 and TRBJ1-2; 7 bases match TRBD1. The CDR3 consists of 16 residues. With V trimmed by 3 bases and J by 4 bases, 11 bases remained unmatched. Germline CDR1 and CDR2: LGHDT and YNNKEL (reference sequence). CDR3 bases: TGTGCCAGCAGCCATTCTTCCGGGACAGCCGTCTATGGCTACACCTTC. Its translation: CASSHSSGTAVYGYTF.

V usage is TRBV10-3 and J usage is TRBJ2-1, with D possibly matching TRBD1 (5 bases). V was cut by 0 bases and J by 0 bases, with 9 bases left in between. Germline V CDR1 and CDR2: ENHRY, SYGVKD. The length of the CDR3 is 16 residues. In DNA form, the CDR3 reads TGTGCCATCAGTGAGTCAGGGGCGAGCTCCTACAATGAGCAGTTCTTC. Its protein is CAISESGASSYNEQFF.

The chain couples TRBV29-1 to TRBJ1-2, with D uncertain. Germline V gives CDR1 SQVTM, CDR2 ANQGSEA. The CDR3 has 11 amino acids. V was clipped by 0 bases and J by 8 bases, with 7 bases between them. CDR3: CSVEDLSGYTF. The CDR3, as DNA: TGCAGCGTTGAAGATCTAAGCGGCTACACCTTC.

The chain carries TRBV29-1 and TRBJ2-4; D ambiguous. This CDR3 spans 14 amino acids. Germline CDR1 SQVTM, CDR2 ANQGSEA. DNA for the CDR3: TGCAGTATCCAAGATCCTCTAGCCAAAAACATTCAGTACTTC. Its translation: CSIQDPLAKNIQYF.

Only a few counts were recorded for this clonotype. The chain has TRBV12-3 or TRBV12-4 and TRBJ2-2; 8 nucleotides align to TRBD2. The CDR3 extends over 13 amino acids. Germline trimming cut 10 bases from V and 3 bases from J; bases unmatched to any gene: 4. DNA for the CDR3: TGTGCCACCAGGACTAGCCACACCGGGGAGCTGTTTTTT. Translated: CATRTSHTGELFF.

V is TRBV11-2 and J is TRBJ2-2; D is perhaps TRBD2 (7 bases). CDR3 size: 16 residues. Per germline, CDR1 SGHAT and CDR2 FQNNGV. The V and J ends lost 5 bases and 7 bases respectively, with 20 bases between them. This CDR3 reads CASSLIPGGRFGELFF. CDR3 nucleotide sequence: TGTGCCAGCAGCCTAATTCCCGGGGGGCGCTTCGGGGAGCTGTTTTTT.

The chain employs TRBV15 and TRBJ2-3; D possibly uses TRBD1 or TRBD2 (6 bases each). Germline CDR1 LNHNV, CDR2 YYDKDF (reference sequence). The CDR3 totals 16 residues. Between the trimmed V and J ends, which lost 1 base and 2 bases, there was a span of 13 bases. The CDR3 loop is CATSRAGGHFTDTQYF. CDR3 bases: TGTGCCACCAGCAGAGCCGGGGGACACTTCACAGATACGCAGTATTTT.

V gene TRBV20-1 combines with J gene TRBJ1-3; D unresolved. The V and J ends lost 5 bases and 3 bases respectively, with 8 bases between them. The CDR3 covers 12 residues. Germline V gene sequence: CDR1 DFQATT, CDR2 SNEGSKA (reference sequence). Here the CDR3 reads CSALRIGNTIYF. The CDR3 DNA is TGCAGTGCTCTCAGGATTGGAAACACCATATATTTT.

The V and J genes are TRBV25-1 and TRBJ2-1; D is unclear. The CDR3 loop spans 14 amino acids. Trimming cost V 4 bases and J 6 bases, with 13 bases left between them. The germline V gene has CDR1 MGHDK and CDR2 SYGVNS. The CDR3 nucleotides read TGTGCCAGCAGTGCCATCCCACAAACCAATGAGCAGTTCTTC. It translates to CASSAIPQTNEQFF. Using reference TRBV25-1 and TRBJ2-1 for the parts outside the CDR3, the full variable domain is EADIYQTPRYLVIGTGKKITLECSQTMGHDKMYWYQQDPGMELHLIHYSYGVNSTEKGDLSSESTVSRIRTEHFPLTLESARPSHTSQYLCASSAIPQTNEQFFGPGTRLTVL.

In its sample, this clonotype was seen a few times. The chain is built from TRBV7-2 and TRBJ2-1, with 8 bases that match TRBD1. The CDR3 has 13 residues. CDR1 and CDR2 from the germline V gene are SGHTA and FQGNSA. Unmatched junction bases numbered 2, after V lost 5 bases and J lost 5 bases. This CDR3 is CASSIQGDNEQFF. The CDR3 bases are TGTGCCAGCAGCATACAGGGGGACAATGAGCAGTTCTTC.

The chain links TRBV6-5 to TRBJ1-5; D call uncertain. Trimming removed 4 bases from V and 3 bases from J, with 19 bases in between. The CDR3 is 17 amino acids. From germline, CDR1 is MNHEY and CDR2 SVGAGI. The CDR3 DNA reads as TGTGCCAGCAGTTCCCGGGGTAAACAAGGTAACAATCAGCCCCAGCATTTT. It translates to CASSSRGKQGNNQPQHF.

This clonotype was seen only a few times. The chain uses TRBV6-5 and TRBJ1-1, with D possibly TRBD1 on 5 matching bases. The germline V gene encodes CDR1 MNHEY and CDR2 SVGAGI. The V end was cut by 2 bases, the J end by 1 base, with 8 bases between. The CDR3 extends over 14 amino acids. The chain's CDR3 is CASSYKQGNTEAFF. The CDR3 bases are TGTGCCAGCAGTTACAAGCAGGGGAACACTGAAGCTTTCTTT.

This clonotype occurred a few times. The CDR3 loop is CAWSPFGELFF. The CDR3 DNA follows: TGTGCCTGGAGCCCTTTTGGGGAGCTGTTTTTT. The genes are TRBV30 and TRBJ2-2; D remains unclear. Trimming took 3 bases from V and 8 from J, leaving 7 bases between them. The CDR3 is 11 amino acids. Germline values: CDR1 GTSNPN, CDR2 SVGIG (reference sequence).

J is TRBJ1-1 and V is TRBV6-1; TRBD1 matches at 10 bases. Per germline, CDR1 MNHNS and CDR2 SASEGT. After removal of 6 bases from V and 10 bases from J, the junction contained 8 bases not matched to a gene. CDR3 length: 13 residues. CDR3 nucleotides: TGTGCCAGCAGCCGTCGGACAGGGGGTTCAGCTTTCTTT. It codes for CASSRRTGGSAFF.

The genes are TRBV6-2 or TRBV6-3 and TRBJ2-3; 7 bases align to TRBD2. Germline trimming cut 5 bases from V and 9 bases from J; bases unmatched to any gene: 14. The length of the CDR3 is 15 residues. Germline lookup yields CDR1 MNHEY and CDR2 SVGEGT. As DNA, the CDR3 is TGTGCCAGCAGTGGGGGGGGACTACCATCCCAGACGCAGTATTTT. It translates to CASSGGGLPSQTQYF.

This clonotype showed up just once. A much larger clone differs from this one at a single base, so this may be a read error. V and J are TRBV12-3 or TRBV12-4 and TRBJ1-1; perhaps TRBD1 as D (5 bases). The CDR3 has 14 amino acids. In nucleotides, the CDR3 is TGTGCCAGCAGTTTCCAGGGTATGAACACTGAATCTTTCTTT. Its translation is CASSFQGMNTESFF.

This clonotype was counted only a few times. The CDR3 nucleotides are TGTGCCAGCAGCTTGCCAACCGGGACGGGGAACACTGAAGCTTTCTTT. The encoded protein is CASSLPTGTGNTEAFF. This sequence joins TRBV11-2 and TRBJ1-1; D possibly corresponds to TRBD1 (5 bases). Germline CDR1 reads SGHAT; CDR2 reads FQNNGV. V lost 3 bases and J lost 1, with 15 bases in between. The CDR3 length is 16 residues.

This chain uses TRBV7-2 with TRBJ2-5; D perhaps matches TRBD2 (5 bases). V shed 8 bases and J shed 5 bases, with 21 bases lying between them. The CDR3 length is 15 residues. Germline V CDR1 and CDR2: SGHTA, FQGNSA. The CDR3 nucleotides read TGTGCCAGCGTCTTGTCGAGGGCCGCATGGGAGACCCAGTACTTC. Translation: CASVLSRAAWETQYF.